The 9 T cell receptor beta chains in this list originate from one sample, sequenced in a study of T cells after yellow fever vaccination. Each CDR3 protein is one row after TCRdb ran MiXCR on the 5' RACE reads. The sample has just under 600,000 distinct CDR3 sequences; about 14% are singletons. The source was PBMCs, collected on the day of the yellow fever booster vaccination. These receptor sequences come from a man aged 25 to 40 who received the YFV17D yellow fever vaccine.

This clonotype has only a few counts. As DNA, the CDR3 is TGTGCCAGCAGTTTAGCGGAGACATCGAACACTGAAGCTTTCTTT. Amino acids: CASSLAETSNTEAFF. V usage is TRBV12-3 or TRBV12-4 and J usage is TRBJ1-1; D remains unclear. Trimming shortened V by 0 bases and J by 1 base, and 9 bases separated the two germline ends. The CDR3 extends over 15 amino acids.

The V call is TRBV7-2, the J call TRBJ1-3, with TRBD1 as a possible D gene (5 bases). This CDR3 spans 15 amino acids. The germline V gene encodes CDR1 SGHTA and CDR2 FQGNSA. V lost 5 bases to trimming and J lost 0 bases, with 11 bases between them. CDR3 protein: CASSRDSSSGNTIYF. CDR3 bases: TGTGCCAGCAGCCGCGACAGTTCCTCTGGAAACACCATATATTTT.

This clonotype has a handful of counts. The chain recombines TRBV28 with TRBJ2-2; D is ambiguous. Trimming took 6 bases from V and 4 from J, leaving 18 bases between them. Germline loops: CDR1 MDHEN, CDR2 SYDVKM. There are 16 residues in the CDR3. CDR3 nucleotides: TGTGCCAGCAGCCTCTCCTGGATGCGGAGCACCGGGGAGCTGTTTTTT. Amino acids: CASSLSWMRSTGELFF.

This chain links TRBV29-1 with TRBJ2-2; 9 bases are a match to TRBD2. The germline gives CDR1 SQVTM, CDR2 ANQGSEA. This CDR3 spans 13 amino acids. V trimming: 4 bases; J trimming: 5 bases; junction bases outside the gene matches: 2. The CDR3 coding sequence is TGCAGCGTTGGAACTAGCGGGACCGGGGAGCTGTTTTTT. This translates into CSVGTSGTGELFF.

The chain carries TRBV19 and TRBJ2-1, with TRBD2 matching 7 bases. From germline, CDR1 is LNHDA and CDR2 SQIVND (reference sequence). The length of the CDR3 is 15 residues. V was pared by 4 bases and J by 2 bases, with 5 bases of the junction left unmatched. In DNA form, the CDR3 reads TGTGCCAGTAGTAAAACGGGACTAACCTACAATGAGCAGTTCTTC. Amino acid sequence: CASSKTGLTYNEQFF.

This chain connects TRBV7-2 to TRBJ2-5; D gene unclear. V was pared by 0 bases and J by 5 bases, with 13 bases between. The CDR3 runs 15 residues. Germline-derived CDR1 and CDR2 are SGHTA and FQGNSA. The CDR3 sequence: CASSLAYAGGETQYF. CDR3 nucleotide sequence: TGTGCCAGCAGCTTAGCTTACGCAGGTGGGGAGACCCAGTACTTC.

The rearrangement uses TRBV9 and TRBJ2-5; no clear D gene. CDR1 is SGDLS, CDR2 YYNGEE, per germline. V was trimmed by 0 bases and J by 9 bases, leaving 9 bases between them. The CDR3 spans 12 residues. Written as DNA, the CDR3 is TGTGCCAGCAGCGTAGTTGACCATGCCCAGTACTTC. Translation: CASSVVDHAQYF.

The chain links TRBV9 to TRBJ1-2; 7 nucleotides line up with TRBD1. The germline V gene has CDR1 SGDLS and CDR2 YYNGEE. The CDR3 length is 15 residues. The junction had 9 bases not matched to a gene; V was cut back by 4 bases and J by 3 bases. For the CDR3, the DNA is TGTGCCAGCAGCTCCGGGACAGCCAAGGACTATGGCTACACCTTC. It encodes CASSSGTAKDYGYTF.

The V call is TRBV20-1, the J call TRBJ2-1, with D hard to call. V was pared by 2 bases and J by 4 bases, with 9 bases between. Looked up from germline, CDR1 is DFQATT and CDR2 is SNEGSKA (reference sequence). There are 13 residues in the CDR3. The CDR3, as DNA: TGCAGTGCTAGACAGGATGCGTACAATGAGCAGTTCTTC. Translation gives CSARQDAYNEQFF.